The 13 T cell receptor beta chains below come from one sample, sequenced in a study of siplizumab effects on memory and regulatory T cells. Using immunoSEQ multiplex PCR, the repertoire was profiled, and TCRdb retains in-frame clones only, with some absent. This sample has tens of thousands of clones, with more than 85% found just once. Material: CD8+ T cells sorted from blood. These receptor sequences come from a human donor in good health.

The chain links TRBV7-9 to TRBJ2-1; 16 bases map to TRBD2. Germline V gene sequence: CDR1 SEHNR, CDR2 FQNEAQ (reference sequence). V lost 7 bases to trimming and J lost 8 bases; unmatched junction nucleotides: 5. The length of the CDR3 is 15 residues. CDR3: CASTGTSGRVYEQFF. The CDR3 DNA reads TGTGCCAGCACCGGGACTAGCGGGAGGGTCTATGAGCAGTTCTTC.

The rearrangement links TRBV30 to TRBJ2-3, with TRBD2 identical over 10 bases. Losses at the gene ends were 5 bases for V and 5 bases for J; bases not matched to a gene: 7. This CDR3 region has 14 residues. The germline gives CDR1 GTSNPN, CDR2 SVGIG (reference sequence). In DNA form, the CDR3 reads TGTGCCTGGGCAAGCGGGGGGGCCGGAGATACGCAGTATTTT. Translated, it gives CAWASGGAGDTQYF.

On this clone itself: Other DNA sequences within the sample encode an identical CDR3. J is TRBJ1-1 and V is TRBV19; maybe TRBD1 (5 bases). Germline CDR1 LNHDA, CDR2 SQIVND (reference sequence). The germline V and J ends were trimmed by 7 bases and 4 bases, with 7 bases remaining between them. The CDR3 totals 11 residues. The CDR3 DNA is TGTGCCAGTATAAGGGGCACTGAAGCTTTCTTT. This translates into CASIRGTEAFF.

The V gene is TRBV9, the J gene TRBJ1-1; 7 bases fit TRBD1. Per the germline V gene, CDR1 is SGDLS and CDR2 is YYNGEE. The CDR3 has 16 amino acids. V shed 3 bases and J 1 base; nucleotides not matched to a gene: 9. CDR3 residues: CASSDAGGYGNTEAFF. The CDR3, as DNA: TGTGCCAGCAGCGATGCAGGGGGATACGGGAACACTGAAGCTTTCTTT. Using reference TRBV9 and TRBJ1-1 for the parts outside the CDR3, the full variable domain is DSGVTQTPKHLITATGQRVTLRCSPRSGDLSVYWYQQSLDQGLQFLIQYYNGEERAKGNILERFSAQQFPDLHSELNLSSLELGDSALYFCASSDAGGYGNTEAFFGQGTRLTVV.

This rearrangement joins TRBV6-5 to TRBJ1-1, with D perhaps matching TRBD1 (5 bases). The ends were cut back, 0 bases at V and 0 bases at J, with 8 bases in the middle. The germline V gene has CDR1 MNHEY and CDR2 SVGAGI. The CDR3 is 15 amino acids. The CDR3 DNA follows: TGTGCCAGCAGTTACTCCCAGGGAATGAACACTGAAGCTTTCTTT. Amino acid sequence: CASSYSQGMNTEAFF.

This chain uses TRBV6-5 with TRBJ2-3; D is perhaps TRBD1 (5 bases). CDR3 size: 16 residues. Trimming removed 4 bases from V and 0 bases from J, with 14 bases in between. Germline CDR1 reads MNHEY; CDR2 reads SVGAGI. CDR3 DNA: TGTGCCAGCAGTTTCGACAGTGGACCGAGCACAGATACGCAGTATTTT. This codes for CASSFDSGPSTDTQYF.

V gene TRBV29-1 combines with J gene TRBJ1-2, with TRBD1 matching over 9 bases. There are 13 residues in the CDR3. V shed 4 bases, J shed 2 bases, and the junction held 2 bases outside the gene matches. CDR1 is SQVTM, CDR2 ANQGSEA, per germline. The CDR3 spells CSVGGQGNYGYTF. CDR3 nucleotide sequence: TGCAGCGTTGGGGGACAGGGAAACTATGGCTACACCTTC.

The chain carries TRBV7-3 and TRBJ2-7; D may be TRBD2 (6 bases). The CDR3 sequence is 16 residues long. V dropped 2 bases and J dropped 2 bases, with 16 bases sitting between them. Germline CDR1 is SGHTA and CDR2 is FQGTGA. CDR3 sequence reads: CASSLDGGRGPYEQYF. The DNA of the CDR3 is TGTGCCAGCAGCTTAGACGGGGGTAGGGGTCCCTACGAGCAGTACTTC.

The gene calls are TRBV7-9 and TRBJ1-1, with a tentative D call TRBD1 (6 bases). V dropped 5 bases and J dropped 4 bases, with 20 bases sitting between them. Germline CDR1 and CDR2: SEHNR and FQNEAQ (reference sequence). This CDR3 has 16 amino acids. DNA of the CDR3: TGTGCCAGCAGCCGGATTGCCGGGGGGCCAGGCACTGAAGCTTTCTTT. Protein: CASSRIAGGPGTEAFF.

J is TRBJ2-7 and V is TRBV5-1; 7 bases are a match to TRBD2. Germline values: CDR1 SGHRS, CDR2 YFSETQ. This CDR3 contains 14 residues. The V segment lost 1 base and the J segment 2 bases; nucleotides outside the gene matches: 3. The CDR3 coding sequence is TGCGCCAGCAGCTTGCGTGGGGGGGCCTACGAGCAGTACTTC. Amino acids: CASSLRGGAYEQYF.

This chain connects TRBV7-2 to TRBJ2-7; maybe TRBD1 (6 bases). The CDR3 runs to 15 residues. Trimming shortened V by 5 bases and J by 5 bases, and 19 bases separated the two germline ends. Per the germline V gene, CDR1 is SGHTA and CDR2 is FQGNSA. CDR3 region: CASSAATGGLNEQYF. The DNA for the CDR3 is TGTGCCAGCAGCGCGGCGACAGGAGGTCTGAACGAGCAGTACTTC.

The sample holds a few counts of this clone. The J gene is TRBJ1-2, the V gene TRBV7-9; weak D call: TRBD1 (5 bases). Looked up from germline, CDR1 is SEHNR and CDR2 is FQNEAQ (reference sequence). The CDR3 loop spans 13 amino acids. With 3 bases removed from V and 8 bases from J, the gap between germline ends came to 13 bases. The CDR3 loop reads CASSLGRDAGYTF. The CDR3 DNA sequence: TGTGCCAGCAGCTTGGGCAGGGATGCCGGCTACACCTTC.

This chain joins TRBV5-6 and TRBJ2-7; 7 bases fit TRBD1. The V gene's germline CDR1 is SGHDT and CDR2 YYEEEE. CDR3 length: 14 amino acids. Trimming took 1 base from V and 9 from J; bases not matched to a gene: 10. The CDR3 reads CASSLTGADGWQYF. The CDR3 bases are TGTGCCAGCAGCTTGACAGGGGCTGACGGGTGGCAGTACTTC.